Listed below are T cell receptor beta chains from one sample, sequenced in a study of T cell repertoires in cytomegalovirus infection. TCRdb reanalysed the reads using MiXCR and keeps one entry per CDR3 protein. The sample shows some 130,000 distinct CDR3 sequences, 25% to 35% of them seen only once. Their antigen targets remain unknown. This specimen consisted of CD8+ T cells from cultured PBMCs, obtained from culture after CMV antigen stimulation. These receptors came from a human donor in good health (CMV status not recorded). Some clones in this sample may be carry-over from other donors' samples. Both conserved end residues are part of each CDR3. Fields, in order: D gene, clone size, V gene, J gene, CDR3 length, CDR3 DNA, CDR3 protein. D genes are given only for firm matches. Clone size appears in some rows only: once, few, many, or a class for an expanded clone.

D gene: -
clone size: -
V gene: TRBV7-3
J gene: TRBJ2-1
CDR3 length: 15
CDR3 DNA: TGTGCCAGCAGCTTACTAACAGGGGTAGCGGGTGAGCAGTTCTTC
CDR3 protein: CASSLLTGVAGEQFF

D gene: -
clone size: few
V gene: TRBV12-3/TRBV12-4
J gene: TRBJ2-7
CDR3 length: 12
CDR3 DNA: TGTGCCAGCAGTTACTCCCCGGGCGAGCAGTACTTC
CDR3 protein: CASSYSPGEQYF

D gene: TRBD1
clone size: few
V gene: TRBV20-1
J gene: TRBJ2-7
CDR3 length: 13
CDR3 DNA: TGCAGTGCTGACCTCGGACAGGGTCAAGAGCAGTACTTC
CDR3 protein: CSADLGQGQEQYF

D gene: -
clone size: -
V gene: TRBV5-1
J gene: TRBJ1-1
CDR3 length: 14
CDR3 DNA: TGCGCCAGCAGCAGCCGGGACCCATCGACTGAAGCTTTCTTT
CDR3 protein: CASSSRDPSTEAFF

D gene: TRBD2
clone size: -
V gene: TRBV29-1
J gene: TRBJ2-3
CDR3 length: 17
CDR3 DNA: TGCAGCGTTGAAGATCCAATAGCGGGGGCCAGCACAGATACGCAGTATTTT
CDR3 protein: CSVEDPIAGASTDTQYF

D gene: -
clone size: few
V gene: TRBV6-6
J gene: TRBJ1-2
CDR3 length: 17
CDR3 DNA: TGTGCCAGCAGTTCCTCAGCTGAAGGCGATCCCAACTATGGCTACACCTTC
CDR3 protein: CASSSSAEGDPNYGYTF

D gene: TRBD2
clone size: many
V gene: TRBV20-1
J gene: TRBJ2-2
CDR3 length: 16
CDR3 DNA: TGCAGTGCTCGGCCGCTAGCGGGGGTGAACACCGGGGAGCTGTTTTTT
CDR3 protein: CSARPLAGVNTGELFF

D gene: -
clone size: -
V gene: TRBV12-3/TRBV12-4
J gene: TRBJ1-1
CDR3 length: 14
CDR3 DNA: TGTGCCAGCAGCCGCCCAGACAGGAACACTGAAGCTTTCTTT
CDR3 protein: CASSRPDRNTEAFF

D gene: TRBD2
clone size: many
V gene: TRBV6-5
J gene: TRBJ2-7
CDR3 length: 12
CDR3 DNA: TGTGCCAGCAGCGCGGGAGGCTACGAGCAGTACTTC
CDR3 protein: CASSAGGYEQYF

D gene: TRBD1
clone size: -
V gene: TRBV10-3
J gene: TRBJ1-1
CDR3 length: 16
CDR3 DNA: TGTGCCATCAGTACCGGGACAGGGGGAACGGACACTGAAGCTTTCTTT
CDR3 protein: CAISTGTGGTDTEAFF

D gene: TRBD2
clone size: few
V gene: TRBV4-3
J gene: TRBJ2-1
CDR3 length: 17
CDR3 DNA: TGCGCCAGCAGCCAGAAAGGACTAGCGGGGGGGCCAGATGAGCAGTTCTTC
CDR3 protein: CASSQKGLAGGPDEQFF

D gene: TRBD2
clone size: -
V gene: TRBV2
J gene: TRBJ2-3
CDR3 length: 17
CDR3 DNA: TGTGCCAGCAGTGAAGCGAGGCTAGCGGGGGGGCCAGATACGCAGTATTTT
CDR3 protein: CASSEARLAGGPDTQYF

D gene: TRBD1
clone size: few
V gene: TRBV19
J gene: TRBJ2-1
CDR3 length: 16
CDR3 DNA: TGTGCCAGTAGTACCCTAGGACAGGGGACCTACAATGAGCAGTTCTTC
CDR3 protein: CASSTLGQGTYNEQFF

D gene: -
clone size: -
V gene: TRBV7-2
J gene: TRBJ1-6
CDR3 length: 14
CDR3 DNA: TGTGCCAGCAGCTTCGCAGGGCAGGGATCACCCCTCCACTTT
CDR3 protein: CASSFAGQGSPLHF

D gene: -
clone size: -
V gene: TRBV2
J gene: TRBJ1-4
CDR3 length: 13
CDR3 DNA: TGTGCCAGCACCGAGGGGGTCTGGGAAAAACTGTTTTTT
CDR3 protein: CASTEGVWEKLFF